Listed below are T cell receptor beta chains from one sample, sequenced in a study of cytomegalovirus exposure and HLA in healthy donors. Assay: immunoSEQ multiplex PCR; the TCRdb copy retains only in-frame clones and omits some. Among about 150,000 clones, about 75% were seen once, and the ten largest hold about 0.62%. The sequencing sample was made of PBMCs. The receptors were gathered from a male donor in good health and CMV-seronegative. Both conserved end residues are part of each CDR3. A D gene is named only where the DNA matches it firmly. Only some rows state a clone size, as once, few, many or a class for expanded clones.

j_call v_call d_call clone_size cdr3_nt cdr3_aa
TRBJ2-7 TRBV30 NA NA TGTGCCTGGAGGAAACAGGGATCGGGTCGGGAGCAGTACTTC CAWRKQGSGREQYF
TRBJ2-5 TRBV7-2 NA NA TGTGCCAGCAGCCCTAGGACACCCCACCGGGAGACCCAGTACTTC CASSPRTPHRETQYF
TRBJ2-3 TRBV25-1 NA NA TGTGCCAGCAGTCCAGGATTTAGCACAGATACGCAGTATTTT CASSPGFSTDTQYF
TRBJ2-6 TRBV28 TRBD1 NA TGTGCCAGCAGTCCCGGACAGGGTCTAGCTGGGGCCAACGTCCTGACTTTC CASSPGQGLAGANVLTF
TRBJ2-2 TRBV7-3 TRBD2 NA TGTGCCAGCAGCGGGACTAGCGGGACCGGGGAGCTGTTTTTT CASSGTSGTGELFF
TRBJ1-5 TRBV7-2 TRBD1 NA TGTGCCAGCAGCTTATCAGGGGGGAATCAGCCCCAGCATTTT CASSLSGGNQPQHF
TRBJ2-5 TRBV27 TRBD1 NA TGTGCCAGCAGTTTAGGGCGACAGGGTCAGACCCAGTACTTC CASSLGRQGQTQYF
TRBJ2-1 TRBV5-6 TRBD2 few TGTGCCAGCTTCCGAGCGGGAGTGTACAATGAGCAGTTCTTC CASFRAGVYNEQFF
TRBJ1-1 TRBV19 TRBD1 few TGTGCCAGTAGTAAGAGCGGACAGGGGAACACTGAAGCTTTCTTT CASSKSGQGNTEAFF
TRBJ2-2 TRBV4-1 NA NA TGCGCCAGCAGCCAAGACACAGGGCGAACCGGGGAGCTGTTTTTT CASSQDTGRTGELFF
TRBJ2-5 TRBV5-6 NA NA TGTGCCAGCAGCCGGGGGTTCCAAGAGACCCAGTACTTC CASSRGFQETQYF
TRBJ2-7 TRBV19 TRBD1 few TGTGCCAGTAGTAGAGGGGCAGGGGGTGAAGGCGAGCAGTACTTC CASSRGAGGEGEQYF
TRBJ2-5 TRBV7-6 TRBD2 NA TGTGCCAGCAGCCCGCCGGGACTAGCGGGAGTGGAGACCCAGTACTTC CASSPPGLAGVETQYF
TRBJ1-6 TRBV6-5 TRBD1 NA TGTGCCAGCAAGGGACAGCGAAATTCACCCCTCCACTTT CASKGQRNSPLHF
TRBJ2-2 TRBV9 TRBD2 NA TGTGCCAGCAGCGTAGATGCGGGGGGGCCGGACACCGGGGAGCTGTTTTTT CASSVDAGGPDTGELFF
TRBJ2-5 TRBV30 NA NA TGTGCCTGGAGCCAGGGCTCACAAGAGACCCAGTACTTC CAWSQGSQETQYF
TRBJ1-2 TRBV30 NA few TGTGCCTGGGCAGGGGATTGGGATGGCTACACCTTC CAWAGDWDGYTF
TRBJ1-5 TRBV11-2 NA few TGTGCCAGCAGCCCGCGGGCCACGGGGAATCAGCCCCAGCATTTT CASSPRATGNQPQHF
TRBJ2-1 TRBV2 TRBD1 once TGTGCCAGCAGGGGAGCTAAGGGGGCAGGGGAGCAGTTCTTC CASRGAKGAGEQFF
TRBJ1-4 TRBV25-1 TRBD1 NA TGTGCCAGCAGTACCCTACAGGGGGGAACTAATGAAAAACTGTTTTTT CASSTLQGGTNEKLFF
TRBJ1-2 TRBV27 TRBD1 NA TGTGCCAGCAGTTTGGACAGGGGGCTTGGCTACACCTTC CASSLDRGLGYTF
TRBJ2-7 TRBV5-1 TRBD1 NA TGCGCCTCCAGGAAGGGGACAGGGGGCTACGAGCAGTACTTC CASRKGTGGYEQYF
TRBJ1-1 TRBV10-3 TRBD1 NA TGTGCCATCAGTGAGTCGCTGCAGGGGGATACTGAAGCTTTCTTT CAISESLQGDTEAFF
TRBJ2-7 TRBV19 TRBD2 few TGTGCCAGTAGTTTCGGACTAGCGGGATCCTACGAGCAGTACTTC CASSFGLAGSYEQYF
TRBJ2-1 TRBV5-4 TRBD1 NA TGTGCCAGCAGCTTGGGTCGACAGGGTATCTACAATGAGCAGTTCTTC CASSLGRQGIYNEQFF
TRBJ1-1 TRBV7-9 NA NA TGTTCCAGCAGCCTGGGACTCTCGCTGTATGGCACTGAAGCTTTCTTT CSSSLGLSLYGTEAFF
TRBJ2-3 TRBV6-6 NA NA TGTGCCAGCAGTTACGGGACACAAGGGATTGAGTATTTT CASSYGTQGIEYF
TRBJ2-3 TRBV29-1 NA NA TGCAGCTCAGTCGAAGATACGCAGTATTTT CSSVEDTQYF
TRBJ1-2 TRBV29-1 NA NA TGCAGCGTCGGACAGTCTTATGGCTACACCTTC CSVGQSYGYTF
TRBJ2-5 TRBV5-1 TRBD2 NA TGCGCCAGCAGCTTATCCGGGACTAGCGCCGAGACCCAGTACTTC CASSLSGTSAETQYF
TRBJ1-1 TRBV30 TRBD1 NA TGTGCCTGGGACAGGGATATGAACACTGAAGCTTTCTTT CAWDRDMNTEAFF
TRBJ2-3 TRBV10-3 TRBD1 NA TGTGCCATCAGTGGAACAGGGGCTAGCACAGATACGCAGTATTTT CAISGTGASTDTQYF
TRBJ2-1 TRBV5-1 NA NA TGCGCCAGCAGTTACAGTAGCTCCTACAATGAGCAGTTCTTC CASSYSSSYNEQFF
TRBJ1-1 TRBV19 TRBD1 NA TGTGCCAGTAGTATAGTGAGGAGGGGACAGGGAATGAACACTGAAGCTTTCTTT CASSIVRRGQGMNTEAFF
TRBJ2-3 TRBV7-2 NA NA TGTGCCAGCAGCCGACAGTGGGAAGATACGCAGTATTTT CASSRQWEDTQYF
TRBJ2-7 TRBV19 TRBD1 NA TGTGCCAGTGGTAGGGGACAGGCTTACGAGCAGTACTTC CASGRGQAYEQYF
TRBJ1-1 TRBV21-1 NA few TGTGCCAGCAGCAAAAGGGACAGGGACCTTATGAACACTGAAGCTTTCTTT CASSKRDRDLMNTEAFF
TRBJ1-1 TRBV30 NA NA TGTGCCTGGAGAGCGGATAGAGTGAACACTGAAGCTTTCTTT CAWRADRVNTEAFF
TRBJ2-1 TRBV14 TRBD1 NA TGTGCCAGCAGCCTCCTAACGGGACAGGGTAAGGGTGAGCAGTTCTTC CASSLLTGQGKGEQFF
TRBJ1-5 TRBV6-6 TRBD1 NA TGTGCCAGCAGTAGGGACAGGGGGCCGCATTTT CASSRDRGPHF
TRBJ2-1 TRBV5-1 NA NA TGCGCCAGCAGCTTAAGCGGGTACAGCTCCTACAATGAGCAGTTCTTC CASSLSGYSSYNEQFF
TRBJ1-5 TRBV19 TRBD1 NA TGTGCCAGTAGCGCGGCCCCGACAGGGAAGAGCAATCAGCCCCAGCATTTT CASSAAPTGKSNQPQHF
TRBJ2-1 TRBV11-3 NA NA TGTGCCAGCAGCTTTGAAGGACTTAAGAGCTCCTACAATGAGCAGTTCTTC CASSFEGLKSSYNEQFF
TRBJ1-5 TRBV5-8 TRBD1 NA TGTGCCAGCAGTTCGGACAGGTCTAGCATCAATCAGCCCCAGCATTTT CASSSDRSSINQPQHF
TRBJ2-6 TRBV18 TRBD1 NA TGTGCCAGCTCACCAGCGACAGGGGCAGGTGGGGCCAACGTCCTGACTTTC CASSPATGAGGANVLTF
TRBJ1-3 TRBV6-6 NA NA TGTGCCAGCAGTCGGTCCGGAAACACCATATATTTT CASSRSGNTIYF
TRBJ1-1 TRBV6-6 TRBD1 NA TGTGCCAGCAGTTACCGCGCGACAGGGGGGGACACTGAAGCTTTCTTT CASSYRATGGDTEAFF
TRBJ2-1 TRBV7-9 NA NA TGTTCCAGCAGCTTACCTGGGGCTAGTTTCTTCTTC CSSSLPGASFFF
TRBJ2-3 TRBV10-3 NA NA TGTGCCATCAGTGAGTCTCTAGATGGAACAGATACGCAGTATTTT CAISESLDGTDTQYF